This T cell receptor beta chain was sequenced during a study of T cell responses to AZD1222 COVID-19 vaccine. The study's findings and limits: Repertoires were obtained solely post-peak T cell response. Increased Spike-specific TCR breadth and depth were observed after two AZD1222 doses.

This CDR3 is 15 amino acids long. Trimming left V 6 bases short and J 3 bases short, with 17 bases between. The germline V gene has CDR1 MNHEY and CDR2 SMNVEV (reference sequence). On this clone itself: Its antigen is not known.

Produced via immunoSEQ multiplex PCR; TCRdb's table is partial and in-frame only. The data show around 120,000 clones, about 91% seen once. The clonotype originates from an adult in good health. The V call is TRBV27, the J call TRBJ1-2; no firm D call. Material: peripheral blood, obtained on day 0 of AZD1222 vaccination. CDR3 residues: CASRVGPQSYYGYTF. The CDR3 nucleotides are TGTGCCAGCAGGGTTGGCCCGCAATCCTACTATGGCTACACCTTC.